This TCR beta chain is drawn from a study of radiation and T cells in renal cell carcinoma. As for the study in general: Nephrectomy followed 15 Gy stereotactic body radiation by 4 weeks.

Per germline, CDR1 SGHTA and CDR2 FQGNSA. This CDR3 is built from 14 residues. Trimming pared 1 base from V and 4 bases from J, leaving 5 bases between. The table came from immunoSEQ multiplex PCR; TCRdb's copy has only in-frame clones and leaves some out. This sample has 120,000 or so clones, with 81% found just once. This clone was seen more than once but under ten times. Its antigen is unidentified. Time point denoted: blood 2 weeks post-SBRT. The treatment was: 15 Gy SBRT to primary tumor, nephrectomy 4 weeks later. This renal cell carcinoma was of the clear cell type. Study-level findings and limits: No pretreatment tumor biopsies were available for baseline clonotypes. In blood, top tumor clones expanded by 2 weeks, shrinking by 4.

The clonotype comes from a man aged 45-65 years with renal cell carcinoma. The sample was blood, taken from a patient whose treatment included radiotherapy and nephrectomy. The V gene is TRBV7-2, the J gene TRBJ2-6; D is uncertain. CDR3: CASSLVRGANVLTF. CDR3 DNA: TGTGCCAGCAGCTTAGTAAGGGGGGCCAACGTCCTGACTTTC.